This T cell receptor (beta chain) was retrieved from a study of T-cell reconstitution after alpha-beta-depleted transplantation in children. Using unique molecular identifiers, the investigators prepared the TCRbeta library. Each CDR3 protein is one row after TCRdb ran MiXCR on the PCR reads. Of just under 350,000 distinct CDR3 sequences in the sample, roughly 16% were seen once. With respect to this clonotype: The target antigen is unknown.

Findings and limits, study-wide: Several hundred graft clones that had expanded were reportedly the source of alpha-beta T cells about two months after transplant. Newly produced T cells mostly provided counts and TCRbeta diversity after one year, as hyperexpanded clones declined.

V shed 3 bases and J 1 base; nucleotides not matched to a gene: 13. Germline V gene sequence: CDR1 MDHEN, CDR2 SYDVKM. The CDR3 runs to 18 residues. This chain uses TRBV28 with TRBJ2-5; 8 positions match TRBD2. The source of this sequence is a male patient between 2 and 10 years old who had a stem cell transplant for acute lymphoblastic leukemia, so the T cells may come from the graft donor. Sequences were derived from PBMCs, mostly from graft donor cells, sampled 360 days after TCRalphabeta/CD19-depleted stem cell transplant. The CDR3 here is CASSFRLAGLVGQETQYF. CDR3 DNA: TGTGCCAGCAGTTTTCGCCTAGCGGGCCTGGTTGGCCAAGAGACCCAGTACTTC.